This TCR beta chain was documented in a study of patients and donors after allogeneic stem cell transplantation. TCRdb re-called the RT-PCR reads through MiXCR, storing one row per CDR3 protein. Altogether 30,000 to 40,000 distinct CDR3 sequences are present, about 37% being singletons, with the ten largest covering approximately 82%. V was trimmed by 0 bases and J by 2 bases, leaving 15 bases between them. The CDR3 extends over 17 amino acids. Germline values: CDR1 SGDLS, CDR2 YYNGEE. The genes are TRBV9 and TRBJ2-1, with TRBD1 as a possible D gene (5 bases). Sequencing input: blood, either unsorted or a sorted T cell fraction (not recorded which). The sequence derives from a human donor who was either an allogeneic HSCT recipient or a stem cell or donor lymphocyte infusion donor (not recorded which). It is not recorded whose cells these are; they may come from a transplant donor. The CDR3, as DNA: TGTGCCAGCAGCGTAGGGGGCCTCAGGCCCCCCTACAATGAGCAGTTCTTC. This gives the protein CASSVGGLRPPYNEQFF.